This T cell receptor beta chain originates from a study of regulatory T cells in long-lasting Graves disease. Findings and caveats of the study: Relative to newly diagnosed Graves' patients, persistent ones had lower TCR diversity. Persistent patients shared more public clonotypes (2,741) than new patients (more than 900).

The time point was: persistent/refractory GD, antithyroid drugs over 5 years with positive TRAb. Researchers made the TCR library from RNA that was extracted from PBMCs. Ten or more counts support this clonotype. Its antigen is still unknown. Investigators prepared the TCR beta libraries by applying iRepertoire HTBI primers and Arm-PCR of CDR3 regions. In the study's own analysis: Identification across samples found about 61 TRBV and 15 or so TRBJ segments. TCRdb re-called the multiplex PCR reads with MiXCR, one entry per CDR3 protein. The V and J calls were not made by the authors but by TCRdb's processing. The top ten clones hold 29% of a sample with 300,000 to 400,000 distinct CDR3 sequences, around a fifth of them seen once. This TCR came from a female donor with Graves disease. The input for sequencing was peripheral blood mononuclear cells (PBMCs), taken when the disease was refractory, from a patient treated with antithyroid drugs.

The CDR3 region has the DNA TGTGCCAGCAGCCAAGTCCACGAGCAGTACTTC. Its translation is CASSQVHEQYF. The V and J genes are TRBV3-1 and TRBJ2-7; D uncertain. The V and J ends lost 1 base and 5 bases respectively, with 3 bases between them. Per germline, CDR1 LGHDT and CDR2 YNNKEL (reference sequence). The CDR3 covers 11 residues.